These 8 T cell receptor beta chains were all obtained from the same sample, sequenced in a study of human T cells and chemical hapten exposure. TCRdb re-analysed the RACE reads in MiXCR, keeping a single row per CDR3 protein. The table has around 150,000 distinct CDR3 sequences, around 15% seen once. Time point specified: patch test 1, 2 weeks after DPC sensitization. Described treatment: therapeutic diphenylcyclopropenone sensitization with weekly scalp DPC. Sequenced here: whole blood, sampled in connection with sensitization to the hapten diphenylcyclopropenone (DPC). These receptors were obtained from a woman in her thirties with alopecia areata. Some clones in this sample may be carry-over from other donors' samples.

This clonotype was seen only a few times. This sequence joins TRBV28 and TRBJ2-5, with D maybe TRBD1 (6 bases). V lost 3 bases, J lost 4 bases, and 15 bases lay in between. The CDR3 totals 15 residues. Germline loops: CDR1 MDHEN, CDR2 SYDVKM. The CDR3 DNA reads TGTGCCAGCAGTTTTCGGACAGCACAGGGAGAGACCCAGTACTTC. Amino acids: CASSFRTAQGETQYF.

V is TRBV10-3 and J is TRBJ2-7; TRBD1 matches 7 bases. This CDR3 has 16 residues. Germline loops: CDR1 ENHRY, CDR2 SYGVKD. Germline trimming cut 3 bases from V and 3 bases from J; bases unmatched to any gene: 11. The CDR3 nucleotides are TGTGCCATCAGTGACCCGGGGACAGATTCTAGCTACGAGCAGTACTTC. This codes for CAISDPGTDSSYEQYF.

For this clonotype: Germline is not matched at one junction end, which may reflect a read error. V and J are TRBV28 and TRBJ2-7; D is unclear. Germline CDR1 MDHEN, CDR2 SYDVKM. The CDR3 sequence is 12 residues long. This CDR3 reads CVSTHPPYEQYF. CDR3 nucleotides: TGTGTCAGCACCCATCCACCCTACGAGCAGTACTTC.

Many counts were recorded for this clonotype. The V and J genes are TRBV6-2 or TRBV6-3 and TRBJ2-2, with D unresolved. Trimming cost V 4 bases and J 1 base, with 7 bases left between them. The CDR3 has 14 amino acids. Germline-derived CDR1 and CDR2 are MNHEY and SVGEGT. This chain's CDR3 is CASSLWGNTGELFF. Written as DNA, the CDR3 is TGTGCCAGCAGTTTATGGGGGAACACCGGGGAGCTGTTTTTT.

At least ten counts were recorded for this clonotype. The chain is built from TRBV6-2 or TRBV6-3 and TRBJ1-3, with D possibly matching TRBD1 (6 bases). Germline assignment: CDR1 MNHEY and CDR2 SVGEGT. Trimming shortened V by 5 bases and J by 1 base, and 9 bases separated the two germline ends. The CDR3 has 14 residues. For the CDR3, the DNA is TGTGCCAGCAGTCGTGGGACATCTGGAAACACCATATATTTT. Residues: CASSRGTSGNTIYF.

This clonotype came up many times. The rearrangement uses TRBV29-1 and TRBJ2-3; D remains ambiguous. Germline CDR1 SQVTM, CDR2 ANQGSEA. This CDR3 spans 12 amino acids. Trimming stripped 3 bases from V and 4 bases from J, with 8 bases between. The DNA for the CDR3 is TGCAGCGTTGAGCACGGCGCAGATACGCAGTATTTT. It encodes CSVEHGADTQYF.

This clonotype has just a few counts. V usage is TRBV19 and J usage is TRBJ2-2; the D gene is possibly TRBD1 (5 bases). Between the trimmed V and J ends, which lost 5 bases and 3 bases, there was a span of 13 bases. Germline V lookup: CDR1 LNHDA, CDR2 SQIVND (reference sequence). The CDR3 spans 15 residues. The CDR3 loop reads CASSPSQGYTGELFF. In DNA form, the CDR3 reads TGTGCCAGTAGTCCTTCTCAGGGTTACACCGGGGAGCTGTTTTTT. Complete variable domain (other parts from reference TRBV19 and TRBJ2-2): DGGITQSPKYLFRKEGQNVTLSCEQNLNHDAMYWYRQDPGQGLRLIYYSQIVNDFQKGDIAEGYSVSREKKESFPLTVTSAQKNPTAFYLCASSPSQGYTGELFFGEGSRLTVL.

The rearrangement uses TRBV7-9 and TRBJ2-1, with D possibly matching TRBD1 (6 bases). CDR1 and CDR2 from the germline V gene are SEHNR and FQNEAQ (reference sequence). Trimming removed 4 bases at V and 7 bases at J, with 14 bases between. The CDR3 consists of 14 residues. CDR3 coding DNA: TGTGCCAGCAGCTCCTCTTATAGGGGGAATGAGCAGTTCTTC. Amino acid sequence: CASSSSYRGNEQFF.